This passage covers 20 T cell receptor beta chains from one sample sequenced in a study of metastatic and nonmetastatic thyroid tumors. From the PCR reads, TCRdb re-called clones with MiXCR. The repertoire holds more than 70,000 clones, with 8% to 9.5% as singletons. All patients were untreated before thyroid surgery. Input material: blood. These TCRs come from a female donor with papillary thyroid cancer or a benign thyroid nodule (not recorded which). Some clones in this sample may be carry-over from other donors' samples.

This clone was picked up many times. V and J are TRBV6-6 and TRBJ2-3; tentatively, D is TRBD1 or TRBD2 (6 bases each). Germline-derived CDR1 and CDR2 are MNHNY and SVGAGI (reference sequence). The CDR3 covers 15 residues. V lost 2 bases, J lost 0 bases, and 9 bases lay in between. The CDR3 DNA is TGTGCCAGCAGTTACCGGGGGCCTAGCACAGATACGCAGTATTTT. Its protein is CASSYRGPSTDTQYF.

This clone has ten or more counts. The V call is TRBV9, the J call TRBJ1-6; D ambiguous. The CDR3 length is 16 residues. V dropped 0 bases and J dropped 6 bases, with 13 bases sitting between them. Germline loops: CDR1 SGDLS, CDR2 YYNGEE. The CDR3 region has the DNA TGTGCCAGCAGCGTAGGGTCCCAGGACTCTAATTCACCCCTCCACTTT. Protein product: CASSVGSQDSNSPLHF.

This clone was recorded at least ten times. This sequence joins TRBV4-1 and TRBJ2-3; D gene uncertain. Germline V gene data show CDR1 as MGHRA and CDR2 as YSYEKL. Between the trimmed V and J ends, which lost 0 bases and 4 bases, there was a span of 5 bases. CDR3 size: 13 residues. The CDR3 DNA follows: TGCGCCAGCAGCCAAGAAGGCCCAGATACGCAGTATTTT. It encodes CASSQEGPDTQYF.

This clone appeared many times. The same CDR3 is also encoded by other DNA sequences in this sample. The chain recombines TRBV5-1 with TRBJ2-1; 9 nucleotides line up with TRBD2. V was pared by 5 bases and J by 2 bases, with 5 bases of the junction left unmatched. CDR3 length equals 15 residues. The V gene's germline CDR1 is SGHRS and CDR2 YFSETQ. The CDR3 reads CASRPRGGTYNEQFF. CDR3 bases: TGCGCCAGCAGGCCGCGGGGGGGCACCTACAATGAGCAGTTCTTC. Filled out from reference TRBV5-1 and TRBJ2-1, the complete variable domain reads KAGVTQTPRYLIKTRGQQVTLSCSPISGHRSVSWYQQTPGQGLQFLFEYFSETQRNKGNFPGRFSGRQFSNSRSEMNVSTLELGDSALYLCASRPRGGTYNEQFFGPGTRLTVL.

This clone has at least ten counts. CDR3 in amino acids: CASSLRQNTGELFF. CDR3 nucleotides: TGTGCCAGCAGCTTACGTCAGAACACCGGGGAGCTGTTTTTT. The J gene is TRBJ2-2, the V gene TRBV5-5, with D uncertain. Germline CDR1 is SGHKS and CDR2 is YYEKEE (reference sequence). The CDR3 runs 14 residues. V was clipped by 2 bases and J by 1 base, with 6 bases between them.

As to this clone: A much larger clone lies a single base off, so this may be a read error. The sample carries other DNA sequences with the same CDR3. The chain couples TRBV2 to TRBJ1-2, with 8 nucleotides matching TRBD1. V shed 6 bases and J 2 bases; nucleotides not matched to a gene: 2. The V gene's germline CDR1 is SNHLY and CDR2 FYNNEI. This CDR3 region has 13 residues. The CDR3 coding sequence is TGTGCCAGCAGGAGACAGGGGAACTATGGCTACACCTTC. This encodes CASRRQGNYGYTF.

This clone was counted at least ten times. The rearrangement joins TRBV5-1 to TRBJ1-2; 8 bases are shared with TRBD1. Trimming cost V 6 bases and J 4 bases; bases outside gene matches: 11. Germline values: CDR1 SGHRS, CDR2 YFSETQ. The CDR3 is made up of 15 amino acids. The CDR3 sequence: CASTFETGATYGYTF. The DNA of the CDR3 is TGCGCCAGCACCTTCGAGACAGGGGCGACCTATGGCTACACCTTC. Together with reference TRBV5-1 and TRBJ1-2, the CDR3 gives the full variable domain: KAGVTQTPRYLIKTRGQQVTLSCSPISGHRSVSWYQQTPGQGLQFLFEYFSETQRNKGNFPGRFSGRQFSNSRSEMNVSTLELGDSALYLCASTFETGATYGYTFGSGTRLTVV.

The chain links TRBV9 to TRBJ1-3; no firm D call. Germline V lookup: CDR1 SGDLS, CDR2 YYNGEE. The CDR3 is made up of 13 amino acids. V was pared by 4 bases and J by 4 bases, with 9 bases between. The CDR3 loop reads CASSPISGNTIYF. CDR3 DNA: TGTGCCAGCAGCCCGATCAGCGGAAACACCATATATTTT.

This clone was picked up many times. J is TRBJ1-1 and V is TRBV18, with D maybe TRBD1 (5 bases). Trimming took 5 bases from V and 5 from J, leaving 12 bases between them. The CDR3 sequence is 13 residues long. CDR1 is KGHSH and CDR2 is LQKENI in the germline V gene. The CDR3 loop reads CASSSLGDTEAFF. The DNA for the CDR3 is TGTGCCAGCTCATCACTGGGGGATACTGAAGCTTTCTTT.

The sample holds many counts of this clone. A junction boundary mismatches the germline segment, possibly from a read error. Other DNA sequences in the same sample also yield this CDR3. The chain uses TRBV2 and TRBJ1-2; D gene unclear. Germline loops: CDR1 SNHLY, CDR2 FYNNEI. The CDR3 covers 14 residues. The CDR3 loop is CASSEAGPAYGYTF. CDR3 sequence (DNA): TGTGCCAGCAGTGAAGCCGGTCCAGCCTATGGCTACACTTTC.

The genes are TRBV9 and TRBJ2-2, with D uncertain. Germline CDR1 is SGDLS and CDR2 is YYNGEE. V was trimmed by 0 bases and J by 0 bases, leaving 6 bases between them. This CDR3 is 15 amino acids long. The CDR3 DNA is TGTGCCAGCAGCGTAGTGGGGACGAACACCGGGGAGCTGTTTTTT. Residues: CASSVVGTNTGELFF.

This clone was seen repeatedly, ten times or more. The CDR3 region has the DNA TGTGCCAGTACCATGGGGGGGCCGAACACTGAAGCTTTCTTT. Translated, it gives CASTMGGPNTEAFF. The rearrangement links TRBV19 to TRBJ1-1; the D gene is possibly TRBD1 (6 bases). Germline V CDR1 and CDR2: LNHDA, SQIVND (reference sequence). V lost 7 bases and J lost 1, with 13 bases in between. This CDR3 has 14 residues.

This clone occurred many times. The rearrangement joins TRBV6-1 to TRBJ2-1; D not resolved. Germline lookup yields CDR1 MNHNS and CDR2 SASEGT. The CDR3 runs to 17 residues. V lost 6 bases, J lost 0 bases, and 18 bases lay in between. DNA for the CDR3: TGTGCCAGCAGAGATGTAGCCGGAGAAATCTCCTACAATGAGCAGTTCTTC. Protein product: CASRDVAGEISYNEQFF.

This clone was observed at least ten times. The chain recombines TRBV6-6 with TRBJ1-2; a possible D gene is TRBD1 (5 bases). Trimming removed 2 bases from V and 0 bases from J, with 10 bases in between. Germline values: CDR1 MNHNY, CDR2 SVGAGI (reference sequence). The CDR3 loop spans 15 amino acids. CDR3 in amino acids: CASSYLGTANYGYTF. The CDR3 bases are TGTGCCAGCAGTTACCTTGGGACTGCTAACTATGGCTACACCTTC.

This clone has a handful of counts. This could be a read error, since a much larger clone is one nucleotide away. V and J are TRBV4-1 and TRBJ2-1; D remains unclear. The length of the CDR3 is 15 residues. Germline V gene lookup returns CDR1 MGHRA and CDR2 YSYEKL. CDR3 loop: CASSQVGNTYNGQFF. The CDR3 DNA reads as TGCGCCAGCAGCCAAGTAGGGAACACCTACAATGGGCAGTTCTTC.

This clone was picked up many times. This chain links TRBV5-1 with TRBJ1-2; the D gene is possibly TRBD1 (5 bases). Germline-derived CDR1 and CDR2 are SGHRS and YFSETQ. The CDR3 has 15 amino acids. Trimming removed 1 base at V and 4 bases at J, with 14 bases between. The CDR3: CASSLTGLSGYGYTF. The CDR3 coding sequence is TGCGCCAGCAGCTTGACAGGCCTATCGGGCTATGGCTACACCTTC.

This clone showed up many times. The chain employs TRBV19 and TRBJ2-1; 8 positions agree with TRBD2. Losses at the gene ends were 1 base for V and 6 bases for J; bases not matched to a gene: 5. This CDR3 has 15 residues. Germline loops: CDR1 LNHDA, CDR2 SQIVND (reference sequence). The CDR3 DNA sequence: TGTGCCAGTAGTATAGCACTAGCGGCATCCAATGAGCAGTTCTTC. Amino acid sequence: CASSIALAASNEQFF. The whole variable domain, remainder taken from reference TRBV19 and TRBJ2-1, is DGGITQSPKYLFRKEGQNVTLSCEQNLNHDAMYWYRQDPGQGLRLIYYSQIVNDFQKGDIAEGYSVSREKKESFPLTVTSAQKNPTAFYLCASSIALAASNEQFFGPGTRLTVL.

This clone was seen at least ten times. Its ends do not fully match the called genes, so a read error is possible. The V gene is TRBV5-1, the J gene TRBJ2-2; the D gene is possibly TRBD2 (6 bases). Germline CDR1 SGHRS, CDR2 YFSETQ. This CDR3 comprises 15 residues. CDR3 sequence: CASSLGGLDSGELLF. The CDR3 region has the DNA TGCGCCAGCAGCCTTGGGGGACTGGACTCCGGGGAGCTGCTTTTT.

This clone turned up a few times. This may be a read error, as it is one base from a much larger clone. This rearrangement joins TRBV6-1 to TRBJ1-1, with 7 bases lining up with TRBD1. V gave up 6 bases and J gave up 5 bases; unmatched junction bases: 6. CDR1 is MNHNS and CDR2 is SASEGT in the germline V gene. This CDR3 has 13 amino acids. CDR3 sequence: CASSRQGRTEAFF. The CDR3 DNA follows: TGTGCCAGCAGCCGACAGGGAAGAACTGAAGCTTTCTTT.

This clone was found a few times. This chain links TRBV19 with TRBJ2-2; 7 bases agree with TRBD2. The CDR3 runs 13 residues. The germline CDR1 and CDR2 sequences are LNHDA and SQIVND (reference sequence). The V and J ends lost 8 bases and 5 bases, in that order; junction bases with no gene match: 5. In DNA form, the CDR3 reads TGTGCCAGTGGGGGGGGAAGAACCGGGGAGCTGTTTTTT. This codes for CASGGGRTGELFF. The full variable domain, completed using reference TRBV19 and TRBJ2-2, is DGGITQSPKYLFRKEGQNVTLSCEQNLNHDAMYWYRQDPGQGLRLIYYSQIVNDFQKGDIAEGYSVSREKKESFPLTVTSAQKNPTAFYLCASGGGRTGELFFGEGSRLTVL.